The rows below give T cell receptor beta chains drawn from one sample of a study of PD-L1 blockade in urothelial cancer. This table comes from immunoSEQ multiplex PCR, and its TCRdb copy is limited to in-frame clones, with some not included. The data hold about 88,000 clones, with around nine tenths observed a single time. Sequencing was performed on PBMCs, taken around atezolizumab (anti-PD-L1) treatment. Receptors were obtained from a man between 60 and 75 years old with urothelial cancer. The CDR3 runs from the conserved cysteine through the conserved F or W. Fields, in order: clone size, CDR3 length, J gene, V gene, D gene, CDR3 protein, CDR3 DNA. A D gene is named only where the DNA matches it firmly. The size entry is marked missing in some rows and otherwise reads once, few, many or a size class.

clone_size: .; cdr3_length: 16; j_call: TRBJ1-1; v_call: TRBV7-9; d_call: .; cdr3_aa: CASSSGVGLLNTEAFF; cdr3_nt: TGTGCCAGCAGCTCCGGGGTCGGACTCCTGAACACTGAAGCTTTCTTT
clone_size: .; cdr3_length: 13; j_call: TRBJ1-2; v_call: TRBV28; d_call: TRBD1; cdr3_aa: CASRMGTASGYTF; cdr3_nt: TGTGCCAGCAGGATGGGGACAGCAAGTGGCTACACCTTC
clone_size: once; cdr3_length: 14; j_call: TRBJ2-1; v_call: TRBV5-1; d_call: .; cdr3_aa: CASTWGTEGNEQFF; cdr3_nt: TGCGCCAGCACCTGGGGGACGGAGGGGAATGAGCAGTTCTTC
clone_size: .; cdr3_length: 16; j_call: TRBJ1-2; v_call: TRBV21-1; d_call: .; cdr3_aa: CASSSSPSAGNYGYTF; cdr3_nt: TGTGCCAGCAGCTCTTCACCAAGCGCGGGTAACTATGGCTACACCTTC
clone_size: .; cdr3_length: 16; j_call: TRBJ2-2; v_call: TRBV9; d_call: TRBD1; cdr3_aa: CASSPRTGETGGELFF; cdr3_nt: TGTGCCAGCAGCCCCCGGACAGGGGAGACGGGCGGGGAGCTGTTTTTT
clone_size: .; cdr3_length: 16; j_call: TRBJ2-3; v_call: TRBV7-2; d_call: TRBD2; cdr3_aa: CASSPSQRGGEDTQYF; cdr3_nt: TGTGCCAGCAGCCCCTCCCAGCGGGGGGGCGAAGATACGCAGTATTTT
clone_size: .; cdr3_length: 14; j_call: TRBJ2-2; v_call: TRBV5-1; d_call: .; cdr3_aa: CASSLSSGSGELFF; cdr3_nt: TGCGCCAGCAGCTTGTCTTCGGGTTCCGGGGAGCTGTTTTTT
clone_size: few; cdr3_length: 12; j_call: TRBJ1-5; v_call: TRBV18; d_call: .; cdr3_aa: CASSPGNQPQHF; cdr3_nt: TGTGCCAGCTCACCCGGCAATCAGCCCCAGCATTTT
clone_size: .; cdr3_length: 17; j_call: TRBJ2-3; v_call: TRBV28; d_call: TRBD2; cdr3_aa: CASSSPSGGTSTDTQYF; cdr3_nt: TGTGCCAGCAGTTCCCCTAGCGGGGGAACTAGCACAGATACGCAGTATTTT
clone_size: .; cdr3_length: 14; j_call: TRBJ1-5; v_call: TRBV2; d_call: .; cdr3_aa: CASNGVSSNQPQHF; cdr3_nt: TGTGCCAGCAATGGAGTGTCAAGCAATCAGCCCCAGCATTTT
clone_size: .; cdr3_length: 15; j_call: TRBJ2-7; v_call: TRBV5-1; d_call: TRBD2; cdr3_aa: CASSARTSGRVEQYF; cdr3_nt: TGCGCCAGCAGCGCGCGGACTAGCGGGAGGGTTGAGCAGTACTTC
clone_size: few; cdr3_length: 15; j_call: TRBJ1-2; v_call: TRBV5-1; d_call: TRBD1; cdr3_aa: CASSLPTDRGGGYTF; cdr3_nt: TGCGCCAGCAGCTTGCCGACGGACAGGGGAGGTGGCTACACCTTC
clone_size: .; cdr3_length: 17; j_call: TRBJ2-3; v_call: TRBV25-1; d_call: TRBD2; cdr3_aa: CASSDPPSGDSTDTQYF; cdr3_nt: TGTGCCAGCAGTGACCCACCTAGCGGGGACAGCACAGATACGCAGTATTTT
clone_size: .; cdr3_length: 14; j_call: TRBJ2-5; v_call: TRBV30; d_call: TRBD1; cdr3_aa: CAWSLGTAQETQYF; cdr3_nt: TGTGCCTGGAGTCTTGGGACAGCCCAAGAGACCCAGTACTTC
clone_size: .; cdr3_length: 14; j_call: TRBJ2-7; v_call: TRBV6-1; d_call: TRBD2; cdr3_aa: CASRGGGLASEQYF; cdr3_nt: TGTGCCAGCAGGGGCGGGGGACTAGCTTCCGAGCAGTACTTC
clone_size: .; cdr3_length: 14; j_call: TRBJ2-7; v_call: TRBV11-2; d_call: .; cdr3_aa: CASSLARLSYEQYF; cdr3_nt: TGTGCCAGCAGCTTGGCCAGATTATCCTACGAGCAGTACTTC